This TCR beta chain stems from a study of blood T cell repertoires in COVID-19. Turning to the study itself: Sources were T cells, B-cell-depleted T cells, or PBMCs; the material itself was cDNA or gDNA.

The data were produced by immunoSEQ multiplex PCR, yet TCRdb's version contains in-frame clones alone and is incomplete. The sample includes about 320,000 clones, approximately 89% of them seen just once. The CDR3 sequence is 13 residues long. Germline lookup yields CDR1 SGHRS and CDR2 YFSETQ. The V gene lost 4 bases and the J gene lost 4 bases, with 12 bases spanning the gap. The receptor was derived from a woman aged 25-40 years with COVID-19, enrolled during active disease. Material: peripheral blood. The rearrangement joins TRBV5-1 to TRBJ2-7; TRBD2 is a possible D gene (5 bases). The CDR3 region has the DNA TGCGCCAGCAGCCAACCGGGGTCATACGAGCAGTACTTC. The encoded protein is CASSQPGSYEQYF.